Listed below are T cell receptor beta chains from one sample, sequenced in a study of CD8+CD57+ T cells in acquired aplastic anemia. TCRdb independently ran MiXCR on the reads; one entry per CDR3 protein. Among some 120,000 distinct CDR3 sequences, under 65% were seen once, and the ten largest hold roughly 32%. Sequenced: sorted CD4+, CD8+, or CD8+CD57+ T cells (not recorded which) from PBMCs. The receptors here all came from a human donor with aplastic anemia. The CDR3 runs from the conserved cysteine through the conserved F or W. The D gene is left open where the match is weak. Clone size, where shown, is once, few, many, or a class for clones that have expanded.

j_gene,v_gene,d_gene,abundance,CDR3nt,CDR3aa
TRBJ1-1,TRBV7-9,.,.,TGTGCCAGCAGCTTAACTCAGGGTCACACTGAAGCTTTCTTT,CASSLTQGHTEAFF
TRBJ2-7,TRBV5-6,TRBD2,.,TGTGCCAGCAGCCCCAAATACCGGACTAGATCTTCCTACGAGCAGTACTTC,CASSPKYRTRSSYEQYF
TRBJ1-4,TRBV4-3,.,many,TGCGCCAGCAGCCAAGCCTCAGGGCACGGTGAAAAACTGTTTTTT,CASSQASGHGEKLFF
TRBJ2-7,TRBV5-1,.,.,TGCGCCAGCAGCTTTTCAGGGGCCGGCTACGAGCAGTACTTC,CASSFSGAGYEQYF
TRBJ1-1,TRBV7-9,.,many,TGTGCCAGCAGCTTAGTTGACAGAAACACTGAAGCTTTCTTT,CASSLVDRNTEAFF
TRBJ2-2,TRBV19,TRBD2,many,TGTGCCAGTAGTAAGCTAGCGGGAGCGAACACCGGGGAGCTGTTTTTT,CASSKLAGANTGELFF
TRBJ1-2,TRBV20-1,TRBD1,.,TGCAGTGCGTTGGGGACAGAAAATAACTATGGCTACACCTTC,CSALGTENNYGYTF
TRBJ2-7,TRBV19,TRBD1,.,TGTGCCACCCCGGACAGGACTCGCGTTTATCGCGAGCAGTACTTC,CATPDRTRVYREQYF
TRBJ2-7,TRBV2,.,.,TGTGCCAGCAGTGAGGTTGACAGCACCTACGAGCAGTACTTC,CASSEVDSTYEQYF
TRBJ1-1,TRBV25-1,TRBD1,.,TGTGCCAGCAGTGAGGGACAGTATGAAGCTTTCTTT,CASSEGQYEAFF
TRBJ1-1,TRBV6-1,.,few,TGTGCCAGCAGCGTAGCGAGAGGACGTGAAGCTTTCTTT,CASSVARGREAFF
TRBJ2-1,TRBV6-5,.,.,TGTGCCAGCAGTTCAACCCAGGGGACGTTTAATGAGCAGTTCTTC,CASSSTQGTFNEQFF
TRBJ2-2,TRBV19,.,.,TGTGCCAGTAGTATAAAGGAGCGTTACACCGGGGAGCTGTTTTTT,CASSIKERYTGELFF
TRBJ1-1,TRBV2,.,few,TGTGCCAGCAGTGTCGGGCAGAACACTGAAGCTTTCTTT,CASSVGQNTEAFF
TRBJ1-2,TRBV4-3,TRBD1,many,TGCGCCAGCAGCCAAGCGTCAGGGGGCTATGGCTACACCTTC,CASSQASGGYGYTF
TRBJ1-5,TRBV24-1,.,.,TGTGCCACCAGTCCCGGGGTTTCCAGGCAGCCCCAGCATTTT,CATSPGVSRQPQHF
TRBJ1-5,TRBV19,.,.,TGTGCCAGTAGTATAGCTGGAAATCAGCCCCAGCATTTT,CASSIAGNQPQHF
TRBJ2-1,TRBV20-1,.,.,TGCAGTGCTAGCCACGGGGAGATCTCCTACAATGAGCAGTTCTTC,CSASHGEISYNEQFF
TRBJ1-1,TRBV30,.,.,TGTGCCTGGAGCCCGATGAACACTGAAGCTTTCTTT,CAWSPMNTEAFF
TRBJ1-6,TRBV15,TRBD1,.,TGTGCCACCAGCAGGGACAGGGTTTCCCCCCTCCACTTT,CATSRDRVSPLHF
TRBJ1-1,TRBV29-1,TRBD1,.,TGCAGCGATCTGACAGGGATGAACACTGAAGCTTTCTTT,CSDLTGMNTEAFF
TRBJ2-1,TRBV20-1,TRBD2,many,TGCAGTGCTAGTGGTCGGGGGGTCTCCTACAATGAGCAGTTCTTC,CSASGRGVSYNEQFF
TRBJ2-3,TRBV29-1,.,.,TGCAGCGTCAATAGGATGGACAGCACAGATACGCAGTATTTT,CSVNRMDSTDTQYF
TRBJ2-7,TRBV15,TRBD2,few,TGTGCCACCAGCAGAGATCAAGGTGGGGGGGGCTACGAGCAGTACTTC,CATSRDQGGGGYEQYF
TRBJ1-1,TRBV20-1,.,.,TGCAGTGCTAGAGTCCTCTCGGACACTGAAGCTTTCTTT,CSARVLSDTEAFF
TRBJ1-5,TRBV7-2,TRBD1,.,TGTGCCAGCAGCCAACAGGGGGGTCAGCCCCAGCATTTT,CASSQQGGQPQHF
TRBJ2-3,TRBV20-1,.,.,TGCAGTGCCCTAGCGCCCTACACAGATACGCAGTATTTT,CSALAPYTDTQYF
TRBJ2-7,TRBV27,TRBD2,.,TGTGCCAGCAGTTTATCTGGTAGCGGGAGTAGCGATCAGTACTTC,CASSLSGSGSSDQYF
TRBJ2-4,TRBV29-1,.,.,TGCAGCGTTGTAGAAATGGAAGCCAAAAACATTCAGTACTTC,CSVVEMEAKNIQYF
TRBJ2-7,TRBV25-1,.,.,TGTGCCAGCAGTTTTCCGTGCTCCTACGAGCAGTACTTC,CASSFPCSYEQYF
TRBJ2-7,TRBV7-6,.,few,TGTGCCAGCAGCTCCGGTGGAGAGCAGTACTTC,CASSSGGEQYF
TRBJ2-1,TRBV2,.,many,TGTGCCAGCACCTACCAGGGCTGGGGCGGGGAGCAGTTCTTC,CASTYQGWGGEQFF
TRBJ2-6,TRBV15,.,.,TGTGCCACCAGCAGGGCATCTGGGGCCAACGTCCTGACTTTC,CATSRASGANVLTF
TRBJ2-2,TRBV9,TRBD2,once,TGTGCCAGCAGCGTGGGACTAGCTGACACCGGGGAGCTGTTTTTT,CASSVGLADTGELFF
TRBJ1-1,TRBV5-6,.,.,TGTGCCAGCAGCTTGGACCCGAAGAACACTGAAGCTTTCTTT,CASSLDPKNTEAFF
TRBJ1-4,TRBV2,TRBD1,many,TGTGCCAGCACCTGGACAGGGTTGGTTTCCGCTAATGAAAAACTGTTTTTT,CASTWTGLVSANEKLFF
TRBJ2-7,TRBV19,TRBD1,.,TGTGCCAGTAGTGTTACCGGGACAGGGCACCACGAGCAGTACTTC,CASSVTGTGHHEQYF
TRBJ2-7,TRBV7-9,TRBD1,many,TGTGCCAGCAGCCCGACAGGGGCAAGTTACGAGCAGTACTTC,CASSPTGASYEQYF
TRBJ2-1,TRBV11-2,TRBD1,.,TGTGCCAGCAGCTTAGTGGGTGGGACAGGGTTGGATGAGCAGTTCTTC,CASSLVGGTGLDEQFF
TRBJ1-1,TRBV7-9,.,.,TGTGCCAGCAGCTCGAAGAGGGGGAACACTGAAGCTTTCTTT,CASSSKRGNTEAFF
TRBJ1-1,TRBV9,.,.,TGTGCCAGCAGCGTAGTGGGCACTGAAGCTTTCTTT,CASSVVGTEAFF
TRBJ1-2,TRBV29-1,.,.,TGCAGCGTTGTATTGGAGGGACACTATGGCTACACCTTC,CSVVLEGHYGYTF
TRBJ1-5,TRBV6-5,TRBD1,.,TGTGCCAGCAGTTACTCGACGGACAGGGACCAGCCCCAGCATTTT,CASSYSTDRDQPQHF
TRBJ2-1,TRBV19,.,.,TGTGCCAGTAGTAAAGGAGGCGAAGTGAATGAGCAGTTCTTC,CASSKGGEVNEQFF
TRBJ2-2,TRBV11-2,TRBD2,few,TGTGCCAGCAGCCGGCCTAGCGGGACCTCCTTCAACACCGGGGAGCTGTTTTTT,CASSRPSGTSFNTGELFF
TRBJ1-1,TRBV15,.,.,TGTGCCACCAGCAGTCCTGTGGGGGCAGCTGAAGCTTTCTTT,CATSSPVGAAEAFF
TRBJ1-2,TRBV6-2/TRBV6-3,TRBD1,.,TGTGCCAGCAGTTACAGGGGACAGGGGGCCTATGGCTACACCTTC,CASSYRGQGAYGYTF